This TCR beta chain was recorded in a study of OX40 agonist ivuxolimab in advanced cancers. Study at large: Partial responses occurred in three patients (one hepatocellular carcinoma, two cutaneous melanoma). Whole-study results and caveats: On average, CD8+ T cells had more expanded clones than CD4+.

The protocol was immunoSEQ multiplex PCR, while the TCRdb copy is restricted to in-frame clones and leaves out a portion. The sample consists of roughly 77,000 clones, approximately 80% of them appearing once. The CDR3 is 15 amino acids. Losses at the gene ends were 4 bases for V and 1 base for J; bases not matched to a gene: 5. The germline V gene encodes CDR1 SGHDT and CDR2 YYEEEE. Concerning this clone: Antigen: not known.

The sequence came from an adult with an advanced solid tumor such as melanoma, head and neck, liver or kidney cancer. Material: CD4+ or CD8+ T cells sorted from blood, obtained in a trial of the OX40 agonist ivuxolimab. The rearrangement uses TRBV5-6 and TRBJ1-1; 9 bases are a match to TRBD1. The CDR3 loop reads CASSAGQGTNTEAFF. CDR3 coding DNA: TGTGCCAGCAGCGCGGGACAGGGAACGAACACTGAAGCTTTCTTT.